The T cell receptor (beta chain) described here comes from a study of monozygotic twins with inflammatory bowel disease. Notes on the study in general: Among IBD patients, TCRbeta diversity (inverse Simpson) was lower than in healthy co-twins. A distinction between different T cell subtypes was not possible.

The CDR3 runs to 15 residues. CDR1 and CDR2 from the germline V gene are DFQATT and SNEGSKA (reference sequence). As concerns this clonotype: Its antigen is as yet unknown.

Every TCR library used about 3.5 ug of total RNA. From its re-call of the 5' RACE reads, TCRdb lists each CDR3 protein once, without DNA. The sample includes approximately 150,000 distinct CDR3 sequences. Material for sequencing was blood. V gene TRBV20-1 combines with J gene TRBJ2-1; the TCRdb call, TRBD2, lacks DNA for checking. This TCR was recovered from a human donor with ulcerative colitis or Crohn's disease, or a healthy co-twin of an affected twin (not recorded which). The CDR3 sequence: CSARSGTSRYNEQFF.